Each of the 5 T cell receptor beta chains below was sequenced from the same sample in a study of cytomegalovirus exposure and HLA in healthy donors (TCRdb year 2017). Receptor libraries were prepared by the immunoSEQ multiplex PCR assay. For the multiplex PCR, a mixture combining 60 forward primers for TCR Vbeta segments and 13 reverse primers for TCR Jbeta segments was used. Here the immuneACCESS table is served through TCRdb, limited to in-frame sequences with V and J called. Missing clones are a known gap in these copies; in checked studies unresolved V genes cover under half, and the rest lacks a known reason. The sample contains approximately 150,000 clones, about 83% of them found a single time. Of the sample, about an eighth is held by the ten largest clones. The sample comprised PBMCs. Source of these receptors: a man aged 40-49 years in good health and CMV-seropositive.

This clone was counted a single time. V is TRBV21-1 and J is TRBJ2-7; the table's TRBD1 call for D was not verified on the DNA. TRBV21-1 is a known pseudogene. The CDR3 length is 16 residues. The CDR3 is CASSKTWGYTEYEQYF. The CDR3 bases are TGTGCCAGCAGCAAGACATGGGGCTACACAGAATACGAGCAGTACTTC.

This chain joins TRBV4-1 and TRBJ2-5, with D perhaps matching TRBD2 (5 bases). The V end was cut by 1 base, the J end by 4 bases, with 13 bases between. CDR3 length equals 15 residues. Germline CDR1 MGHRA, CDR2 YSYEKL. CDR3 bases: TGCGCCAGCAGCCAAGTTGCTAGCCTTGGAGAGACCCAGTACTTC. It encodes CASSQVASLGETQYF.

The chain joins TRBV7-7 to TRBJ2-7, with 8 bases aligning to TRBD1. The CDR3 contains 13 residues. CDR1 is SSHAT and CDR2 is FNYEAQ in the germline V gene (reference sequence). J was trimmed by 6 bases and V by 1 base; bases with no gene match: 2. Here the CDR3 reads CASSLGTGSEQYF. As DNA, the CDR3 is TGTGCCAGCAGCTTAGGGACAGGGTCCGAGCAGTACTTC.

CDR3 coding DNA: TGCGCCAGCAGCCGCGGACTAGCGGGAGGACCCTACAATGAGCAGTTCTTC. Its protein product is CASSRGLAGGPYNEQFF. The chain combines TRBV4-1 with TRBJ2-1; 14 bases are shared with TRBD2. Germline V gene data show CDR1 as MGHRA and CDR2 as YSYEKL. With 4 bases clipped from V and 2 bases from J, the junction kept 4 bases outside the gene matches. CDR3 length: 17 amino acids.

The chain employs TRBV29-1 and TRBJ2-1, with 7 bases aligning to TRBD2. The CDR3 is 13 residues long. V trimming: 4 bases; J trimming: 4 bases; junction bases outside the gene matches: 4. Germline values: CDR1 SQVTM, CDR2 ANQGSEA. The CDR3 here is CSVAGLGYNEQFF. CDR3 in DNA: TGCAGCGTTGCCGGACTAGGGTACAATGAGCAGTTCTTC.